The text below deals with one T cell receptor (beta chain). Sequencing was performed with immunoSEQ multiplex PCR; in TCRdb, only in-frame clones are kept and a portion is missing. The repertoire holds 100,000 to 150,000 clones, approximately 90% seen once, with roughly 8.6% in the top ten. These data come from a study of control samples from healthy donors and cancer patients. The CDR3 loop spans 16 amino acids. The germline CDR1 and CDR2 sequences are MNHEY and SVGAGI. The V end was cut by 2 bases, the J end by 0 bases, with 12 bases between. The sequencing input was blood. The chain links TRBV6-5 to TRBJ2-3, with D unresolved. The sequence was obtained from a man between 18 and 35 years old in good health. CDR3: CASSYRRWASTDTQYF. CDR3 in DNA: TGTGCCAGCAGTTACCGACGGTGGGCTAGCACAGATACGCAGTATTTT.